The clone carrying this T cell receptor (beta chain) has just a few counts. The antigen is undetermined. Sequencing used immunoSEQ multiplex PCR; TCRdb keeps in-frame clones, though not all of them. The data contain approximately 140,000 clones, roughly four fifths of them singletons. This sample was taken from a study of cytomegalovirus exposure and HLA in healthy donors. The overall study: It was reported in a later analysis that the approximately 120 validation repertoires used the same platform as the approximately 650 first-cohort repertoires.

This CDR3 is built from 18 residues. V shed 0 bases, J shed 5 bases, and the junction held 12 bases outside the gene matches. Germline V gene sequence: CDR1 SGHTA, CDR2 FQGNSA. Overall study findings and caveats: A list of about 160 TCR beta chains associated with cytomegalovirus was given. Most TCR sequences were seen very rarely across donors, but some public TCRs occurred in many.

Sequencing used PBMCs. This rearrangement joins TRBV7-2 to TRBJ2-2; 7 bases match TRBD2. This TCR came from a woman aged 25 to 39 in good health and CMV-seronegative. The CDR3 sequence: CASSLARGWGGLTGELFF. DNA of the CDR3: TGTGCCAGCAGCTTAGCGAGGGGTTGGGGGGGATTGACCGGGGAGCTGTTTTTT.